A single sample gave rise to the 25 T cell receptor beta chains below, sequenced in a study of shared clonotypes between healthy human individuals. Sequenced by immunoSEQ multiplex PCR; TCRdb stores in-frame clones only, minus some. The sample has 550,000 to 650,000 clones; 95% to 97% are singletons. CD45RO-negative cells were positively selected for CCR7, leaving out terminally differentiated effector memory CD45RA+ cells. The sequenced material came from naive CD8+ T cells sorted from blood. The receptors originated from a woman in her 30s in good health.

Remarks on this clone: Other nucleotide sequences in the sample specify the same CDR3. The V and J genes are TRBV28 and TRBJ2-2; D remains unclear. CDR1 is MDHEN, CDR2 SYDVKM, per germline. CDR3 length: 14 amino acids. Trimming pared 3 bases from V and 5 bases from J, leaving 10 bases between. CDR3 DNA: TGTGCCAGCAGTTTTCGACGCATTACCGGGGAGCTGTTTTTT. Translating it yields CASSFRRITGELFF.

This chain connects TRBV7-9 to TRBJ1-2, with 7 bases that match TRBD1. V was clipped by 4 bases and J by 4 bases; unmatched bases: 6. CDR3 size: 14 residues. Germline V gives CDR1 SEHNR, CDR2 FQNEAQ (reference sequence). The CDR3 DNA follows: TGTGCCAGCAGCTCCGGCAGGGGGGGCTATGGCTACACCTTC. The encoded protein is CASSSGRGGYGYTF.

The chain is built from TRBV9 and TRBJ1-4; D may be TRBD1 (6 bases). V was trimmed by 0 bases and J by 1 base, leaving 10 bases between them. CDR1 SGDLS and CDR2 YYNGEE come from the germline V gene. The CDR3 runs 16 residues. The DNA of the CDR3 is TGTGCCAGCAGCGTAGCCAGGGGTTTAACTAATGAAAAACTGTTTTTT. Its protein is CASSVARGLTNEKLFF.

The V gene is TRBV25-1, the J gene TRBJ2-3; D not resolved. Trimming left V 3 bases short and J 2 bases short, with 21 bases between. Germline values: CDR1 MGHDK, CDR2 SYGVNS. This CDR3 spans 18 amino acids. CDR3 nucleotide sequence: TGTGCCAGCAGTGATGGAAGCGTTAAGGTCTTTCTCACAGATACGCAGTATTTT. Protein: CASSDGSVKVFLTDTQYF.

The CDR3 protein is CASSPPRADSGNTIYF. CDR3 DNA: TGCGCCAGCAGCCCACCGCGGGCCGACTCTGGAAACACCATATATTTT. This rearrangement joins TRBV4-1 to TRBJ1-3; D gene uncertain. This CDR3 has 16 amino acids. Germline V gene sequence: CDR1 MGHRA, CDR2 YSYEKL. Trimming removed 4 bases at V and 0 bases at J, with 13 bases between.

The CDR3 loop is CASSPRDSFYEQYF. The CDR3 DNA is TGTGCCAGCAGCCCCCGGGACAGCTTCTACGAGCAGTACTTC. J is TRBJ2-7 and V is TRBV5-5; 7 bases match TRBD1. In germline, CDR1 is SGHKS, CDR2 YYEKEE (reference sequence). This CDR3 region has 14 residues. V was clipped by 4 bases and J by 3 bases; unmatched bases: 7.

The chain links TRBV5-4 to TRBJ2-5, with 11 bases aligning to TRBD2. The closer fit of TRBJ2-7 to the DNA end suggests the J call may be wrong. Germline CDR1 reads SGHNT; CDR2 reads YYREEE (reference sequence). The CDR3 has 13 residues. The CDR3 DNA reads as TGTGCCAGCAGCGGGACTAGCGGCTACGAGCAGTACTTC. Translation gives CASSGTSGYEQYF.

The chain has TRBV29-1 and TRBJ2-7; 9 nucleotides align to TRBD2. Unmatched junction bases numbered 8, after V lost 2 bases and J lost 3 bases. The germline CDR1 and CDR2 sequences are SQVTM and ANQGSEA. The CDR3 sequence is 15 residues long. The CDR3 bases are TGCAGCGTTGAAACGGGGCGGGAGGGGATCTACGAGCAGTACTTC. This translates into CSVETGREGIYEQYF.

The gene calls are TRBV5-1 and TRBJ1-1, with D possibly being TRBD1 (5 bases). Looked up from germline, CDR1 is SGHRS and CDR2 is YFSETQ. The CDR3 length is 13 residues. V was cut by 3 bases and J by 5 bases, with 11 bases left in between. The CDR3 DNA follows: TGCGCCAGCAGCTCCAGGCGGGGGACTGAAGCTTTCTTT. Residues: CASSSRRGTEAFF. The complete variable domain, with remaining parts taken from reference TRBV5-1 and TRBJ1-1, reads KAGVTQTPRYLIKTRGQQVTLSCSPISGHRSVSWYQQTPGQGLQFLFEYFSETQRNKGNFPGRFSGRQFSNSRSEMNVSTLELGDSALYLCASSSRRGTEAFFGQGTRLTVV.

This clone was seen a few times. The sample contains more than one DNA sequence encoding this CDR3. This chain joins TRBV29-1 and TRBJ1-1; D gene unclear. Germline CDR1 reads SQVTM; CDR2 reads ANQGSEA. With 4 bases removed from V and 3 bases from J, the gap between germline ends came to 3 bases. CDR3 size: 10 residues. CDR3 sequence reads: CSVVDTEAFF. The CDR3 DNA sequence: TGCAGCGTTGTAGACACTGAAGCTTTCTTT.

The rearrangement joins TRBV11-2 to TRBJ2-3; D is unclear. V lost 1 base to trimming and J lost 0 bases, with 17 bases between them. The CDR3 spans 18 residues. CDR1 is SGHAT and CDR2 is FQNNGV in the germline V gene. This CDR3 is CASSLGTSLRASTDTQYF. The CDR3 nucleotides are TGTGCCAGCAGCTTAGGGACCAGTCTGCGTGCCAGCACAGATACGCAGTATTTT.

This chain connects TRBV20-1 to TRBJ2-1; D gene ambiguous. The CDR3 sequence is 10 residues long. Trimming took off 4 bases at V and 5 bases at J, with 3 bases between the two ends. Germline-derived CDR1 and CDR2 are DFQATT and SNEGSKA (reference sequence). CDR3 bases: TGCAGTGCTACAGACAATGAGCAGTTCTTC. Amino acids: CSATDNEQFF.

The sample holds one count of this clone. The chain employs TRBV15 and TRBJ2-7; TRBD1 agrees at 10 bases. With V trimmed by 0 bases and J by 7 bases, 12 bases remained unmatched. CDR3 length equals 17 residues. Germline loops: CDR1 LNHNV, CDR2 YYDKDF (reference sequence). CDR3 DNA sequence: TGTGCCACCAGCAGAGATGCGGGGACAGGGGCGAGTCGAGAGCAGTACTTC. Translated: CATSRDAGTGASREQYF.

The J gene is TRBJ2-7, the V gene TRBV12-5; 8 bases fit TRBD1. The CDR3 contains 13 residues. The junction had 4 bases not matched to a gene; V was cut back by 2 bases and J by 7 bases. The V gene's germline CDR1 is LGHNT and CDR2 FRNRAP. The CDR3 nucleotides read TGTGCTAGTGGTTTGCAGGGGGCGCGTGAGCAGTACTTC. Its translation is CASGLQGAREQYF.

The V gene is TRBV7-6, the J gene TRBJ2-2; D unclear. Germline assignment: CDR1 SGHVS and CDR2 FNYEAQ. Trimming removed 5 bases from V and 3 bases from J, with 10 bases in between. The CDR3 is 14 amino acids. In nucleotides, the CDR3 is TGTGCCAGCAGCCCAACGTTGGACACCGGGGAGCTGTTTTTT. The encoded protein is CASSPTLDTGELFF.

This sequence joins TRBV6-5 and TRBJ1-6; D is perhaps TRBD1 (5 bases). CDR1 MNHEY and CDR2 SVGAGI come from the germline V gene. Trimming cost V 6 bases and J 6 bases, with 15 bases left between them. The CDR3 is 15 amino acids. The CDR3: CASRGTSRTNSPLHF. The CDR3 coding sequence is TGTGCCAGCAGAGGGACGAGCAGGACTAATTCACCCCTCCACTTT.

The chain couples TRBV28 to TRBJ1-5; D unclear. Trimming removed 6 bases at V and 3 bases at J, with 12 bases between. Germline CDR1 is MDHEN and CDR2 is SYDVKM. This CDR3 is 14 amino acids long. CDR3 loop: CASRVGINNQPQHF. The CDR3 bases are TGTGCCAGCAGGGTGGGCATTAACAATCAGCCCCAGCATTTT.

This chain uses TRBV10-2 with TRBJ1-1, with D possibly being TRBD1 (5 bases). CDR1 is WSHSY and CDR2 is SAAADI in the germline V gene. V was cut by 5 bases and J by 2 bases, with 18 bases left in between. The length of the CDR3 is 16 residues. CDR3 in DNA: TGCGCCAGCAGTCCGGATAGGATGACAGCTAACACTGAAGCTTTCTTT. This codes for CASSPDRMTANTEAFF.

In the case of this clone: The same CDR3 is also encoded by other DNA sequences in this sample. The gene calls are TRBV27 and TRBJ2-7, with TRBD1 matching over 7 bases. The CDR3 is 13 amino acids. Germline assignment: CDR1 MNHEY and CDR2 SMNVEV (reference sequence). Losses at the gene ends were 3 bases for V and 1 base for J; bases not matched to a gene: 0. CDR3 loop: CASSLGQSYEQYF. As DNA, the CDR3 is TGTGCCAGCAGTTTGGGACAGTCCTACGAGCAGTACTTC.

The rearrangement links TRBV19 to TRBJ2-3; perhaps TRBD2 as D (5 bases). CDR1 and CDR2 (germline): LNHDA, SQIVND (reference sequence). This CDR3 has 14 amino acids. Trimming removed 4 bases from V and 14 bases from J, with 22 bases in between. The CDR3 loop is CASSSYISDSYAYF. The CDR3, as DNA: TGTGCCAGTAGTAGCTATATATCGGACTCATACGCGTATTTT.

This rearrangement joins TRBV27 to TRBJ2-1, with D uncertain. Deletions cut 8 bases from V and 1 base from J, with 6 bases between. In germline, CDR1 is MNHEY, CDR2 SMNVEV (reference sequence). The CDR3 sequence is 12 residues long. CDR3 in DNA: TGTGCCAGCCGAGGTTCCTACAATGAGCAGTTCTTC. This encodes CASRGSYNEQFF.

This chain uses TRBV28 with TRBJ2-1; 8 nucleotides agree with TRBD2. The V gene's germline CDR1 is MDHEN and CDR2 SYDVKM. This CDR3 spans 18 amino acids. Trimming removed 0 bases from V and 1 base from J; junction bases left unmatched: 8. The CDR3 DNA follows: TGTGCCAGCAGTTTATGGCCGCGGGAGGCTCAGTCCTACAATGAGCAGTTCTTC. It translates to CASSLWPREAQSYNEQFF.

This chain connects TRBV9 to TRBJ1-3; the D gene is possibly TRBD1 (5 bases). The V end was cut by 4 bases, the J end by 4 bases, with 9 bases between. Germline values: CDR1 SGDLS, CDR2 YYNGEE. The length of the CDR3 is 13 residues. CDR3 sequence (DNA): TGTGCCAGCAGCTCCCAGGGAGGAAACACCATATATTTT. This sequence encodes CASSSQGGNTIYF.

This chain links TRBV19 with TRBJ2-1; TRBD2 is a possible D gene (6 bases). The germline gives CDR1 LNHDA, CDR2 SQIVND (reference sequence). The CDR3 length is 16 residues. Deletions cut 5 bases from V and 7 bases from J, with 21 bases between. CDR3 region: CASSASSGTPWNEQFF. Here the CDR3 DNA reads TGTGCCAGTAGTGCCTCTTCCGGGACTCCTTGGAATGAGCAGTTCTTC.

The chain recombines TRBV19 with TRBJ1-5; D might be TRBD1 (6 bases). CDR3 size: 15 residues. Germline values: CDR1 LNHDA, CDR2 SQIVND (reference sequence). V lost 3 bases and J 11 bases, leaving 20 bases between the germline ends. The CDR3 DNA reads TGTGCCAGTAGTATTGGGGCGTCAGGGGAGGAGGCCCAGCATTTT. It is translated as CASSIGASGEEAQHF.